Listed below are T cell receptor beta chains from one sample, sequenced in a study of Ad26.COV2.S vaccination and SARS-CoV-2 variants. Produced via immunoSEQ multiplex PCR; TCRdb's table is partial and in-frame only. The sample consists of 350,000 to 400,000 clones, less than 90% of them appearing once. Specimen: peripheral blood, collected in a trial of Ad26.COV2.S vaccine versus placebo. These receptors all stem from a person between 18 and 60 years old who received the Ad26.COV2.S COVID-19 vaccine or a placebo. Each CDR3 is given with its conserved first and last residue. Fields, in order: D gene, clone size, V gene, J gene, CDR3 DNA, CDR3 protein. D genes are given only for firm matches. Clone sizes are given selectively: once, few, many, or a class where the clone is expanded.

>.|.|TRBV7-9|TRBJ1-6
TGTGCCAGCAGCCACCAAAATTCACCCCTCCACTTT
CASSHQNSPLHF
>.|.|TRBV10-3|TRBJ2-2
TGTGCCATCAGTCCATCACGGCAATTTCGTTCCGGGGAGCTGTTTTTT
CAISPSRQFRSGELFF
>TRBD2|.|TRBV10-3|TRBJ2-7
TGTGCCACCCTAGGACTAGGCTACGAGCAGTACTTC
CATLGLGYEQYF
>.|.|TRBV19|TRBJ2-1
TGTGCCAGTAGTATAGATCCGCCGGGCCTTCGCTCCTACAATGAGCAGTTCTTC
CASSIDPPGLRSYNEQFF
>.|.|TRBV10-3|TRBJ2-5
TGTGCCATCAGTGAGTCAACCCTAGGGCGGACCCAAGAGACCCAGTACTTC
CAISESTLGRTQETQYF
>.|.|TRBV7-9|TRBJ2-5
TGTGCCAGCAGCTTAGATTCGGCGACCCAGTACTTC
CASSLDSATQYF
>.|.|TRBV9|TRBJ2-2
TGTGCCAGCAGCGTAGTCGGGGTGGGGGAGCTGTTTTTT
CASSVVGVGELFF
>.|.|TRBV6-5|TRBJ1-2
TGTGCCAGCAGTTACTCGAGTCAGAACTATGGCTACACCTTC
CASSYSSQNYGYTF
>.|.|TRBV27|TRBJ1-5
TGTGCCAGCAGTTTACAGGGTGATAGCAATCAGCCCCAGCATTTT
CASSLQGDSNQPQHF
>.|.|TRBV2|TRBJ2-2
TGTGCCAGCAGTGTTGAGGAGAACACCGGGGAGCTGTTTTTT
CASSVEENTGELFF
>TRBD2|.|TRBV6-5|TRBJ2-2
TGTGCCAGCAGTTACAAGACTAGCGGGGACACCGGGGAGCTGTTTTTT
CASSYKTSGDTGELFF
>.|.|TRBV3-1/TRBV3-2|TRBJ1-1
TGTGCCAGCAGCTCTCAAATGAACACTGAAGCTTTCTTT
CASSSQMNTEAFF
>.|.|TRBV5-4|TRBJ2-7
TGTGCCAGCAGCTTGGCCGCAGGCCCTGCCTACGAGCAGTACTTC
CASSLAAGPAYEQYF
>.|few|TRBV19|TRBJ2-7
TGTGCCAGTACCGACAGGTTTTACGAGCAGTACTTC
CASTDRFYEQYF
>.|.|TRBV6-2/TRBV6-3|TRBJ1-5
TGTGCCAGCAGTTACTCGAGAACCCGGCCCCAGCTGCCCCAGCATTTT
CASSYSRTRPQLPQHF
>TRBD1|.|TRBV5-4|TRBJ1-1
TGTGCCAGCAGCTTGGCTGACAGGGGAAGCACTGAAGCTTTCTTT
CASSLADRGSTEAFF
>.|.|TRBV27|TRBJ1-1
TGTGCCAGCAGTTTATCGTGGCAGGGAAACACTGAAGCTTTCTTT
CASSLSWQGNTEAFF
>TRBD2|.|TRBV7-2|TRBJ2-5
TGTGCCAGCAGGGCGGGGGAAGAGACCCAGTACTTC
CASRAGEETQYF
>.|.|TRBV19|TRBJ2-2
TGTGCCAGTAGTACCCCCGTAAGGTTTCAGGTATCGGACACCGGGGAGCTGTTTTTT
CASSTPVRFQVSDTGELFF
>TRBD1|.|TRBV29-1|TRBJ2-7
TGCAGCGGGAGGACAGGACCCTACGAGCAGTACTTC
CSGRTGPYEQYF
>.|.|TRBV5-6|TRBJ1-2
TGTGCCAGCAGCGTAGAACCCGTTTCCTATGGCTACACCTTC
CASSVEPVSYGYTF
>TRBD1|.|TRBV7-9|TRBJ1-1
TGTGCCAGCAGCTTGGGGACAGGGAGGGACACTGAAGCTTTCTTT
CASSLGTGRDTEAFF
>.|.|TRBV7-2|TRBJ1-1
TGTGCCAGCAGCTTAGTTAGGGGTAGGGGCACTGAAGCTTTCTTT
CASSLVRGRGTEAFF
>.|.|TRBV10-1|TRBJ2-5
TGCGCCAGCAGTGTGGACCAAGAGACCCAGTACTTC
CASSVDQETQYF
>TRBD1|.|TRBV12-5|TRBJ1-2
TGTGCTAGTGGCTCGGACAGGACGGGTGATGGCTACACCTTC
CASGSDRTGDGYTF
>TRBD1|.|TRBV7-9|TRBJ1-1
TGTGCCAGCAGCCCAGGGGGCACTGAAGCTTTCTTT
CASSPGGTEAFF
>TRBD2|once|TRBV19|TRBJ2-3
TGTGCCCCTCTCCGGGGGGATTCAAGCACAGATACGCAGTATTTT
CAPLRGDSSTDTQYF
>.|.|TRBV11-2|TRBJ2-7
TGTGCCAGCAGCTTAGGATTTCAGGGGATCTACGAGCAGTACTTC
CASSLGFQGIYEQYF
>.|.|TRBV5-5|TRBJ1-1
TGTGCCAGCAGCTTGCGACGGCGGGACACTGAAGCTTTCTTT
CASSLRRRDTEAFF
>.|.|TRBV7-9|TRBJ1-1
TGTGCCAGCAGCCGGCGGGGGGCGGGGTTCGCTGAAGCTTTCTTT
CASSRRGAGFAEAFF
>.|.|TRBV4-3|TRBJ2-7
TGCGCCAGCAGCCAAGCCAACGGACAGTTATTCTACGAGCAGTACTTC
CASSQANGQLFYEQYF
>.|.|TRBV14|TRBJ1-1
TGTGCCAGCAGCCAAGATCCCAACACTGAAGCTTTCTTT
CASSQDPNTEAFF
>TRBD2|few|TRBV10-2|TRBJ2-1
TGCGCCAGTCTCCTTAGCGGGGTCGCGGGGTTGGAGCAGTTCTTC
CASLLSGVAGLEQFF
>TRBD2|.|TRBV9|TRBJ2-2
TGTGCCAGCAGCGTAGAGGGCGGGGGGTCCCGTTACACCGGGGAGCTGTTTTTT
CASSVEGGGSRYTGELFF
>TRBD1|.|TRBV5-6|TRBJ1-6
TGTGCCACCTCGCCCGGAGGGGGCGGTTCACCCCTCCACTTT
CATSPGGGGSPLHF
>TRBD1|.|TRBV18|TRBJ2-7
TGTGCCAGCTCACCTACTGGGACAGCCCTTGGGGAGCAGTACTTC
CASSPTGTALGEQYF
>TRBD1|.|TRBV27|TRBJ2-7
TGTGCCAGCAGTCCATACCGGGACAGGGGACACGAGCAGTACTTC
CASSPYRDRGHEQYF